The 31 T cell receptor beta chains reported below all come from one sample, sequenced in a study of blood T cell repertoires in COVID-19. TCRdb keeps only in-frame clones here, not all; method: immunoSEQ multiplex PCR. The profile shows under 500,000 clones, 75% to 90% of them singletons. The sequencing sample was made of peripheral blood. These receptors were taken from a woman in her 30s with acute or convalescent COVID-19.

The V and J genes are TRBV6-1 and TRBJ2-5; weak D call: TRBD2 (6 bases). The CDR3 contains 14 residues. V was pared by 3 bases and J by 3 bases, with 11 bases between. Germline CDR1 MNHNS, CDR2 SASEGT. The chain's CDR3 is CASSERGEKETQYF. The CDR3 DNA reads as TGTGCCAGCAGTGAGCGGGGAGAGAAAGAGACCCAGTACTTC.

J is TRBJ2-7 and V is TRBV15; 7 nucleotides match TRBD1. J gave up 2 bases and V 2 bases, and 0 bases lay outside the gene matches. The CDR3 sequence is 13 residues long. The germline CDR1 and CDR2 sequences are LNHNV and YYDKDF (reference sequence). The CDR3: CATSRTGAYEQYF. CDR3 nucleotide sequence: TGTGCCACCAGCAGAACAGGGGCCTACGAGCAGTACTTC.

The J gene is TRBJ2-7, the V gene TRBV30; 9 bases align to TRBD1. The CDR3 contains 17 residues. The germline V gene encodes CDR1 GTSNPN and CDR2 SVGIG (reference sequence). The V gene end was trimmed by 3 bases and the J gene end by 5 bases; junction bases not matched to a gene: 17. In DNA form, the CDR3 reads TGTGCCTGGAGCCCCCTTCTGTTATCGGACAGGGGTAACGAGCAGTACTTC. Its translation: CAWSPLLLSDRGNEQYF. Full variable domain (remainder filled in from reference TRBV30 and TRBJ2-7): SQTIHQWPATLVQPVGSPLSLECTVEGTSNPNLYWYRQAAGRGLQLLFYSVGIGQISSEVPQNLSASRPQDRQFILSSKKLLLSDSGFYLCAWSPLLLSDRGNEQYFGPGTRLTVT.

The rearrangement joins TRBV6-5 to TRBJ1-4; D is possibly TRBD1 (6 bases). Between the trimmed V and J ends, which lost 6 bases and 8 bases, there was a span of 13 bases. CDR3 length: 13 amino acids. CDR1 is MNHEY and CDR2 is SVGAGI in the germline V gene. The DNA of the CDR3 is TGTGCCAGCAGGGGAGGGGGGTACGAAAAACTGTTTTTT. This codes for CASRGGGYEKLFF.

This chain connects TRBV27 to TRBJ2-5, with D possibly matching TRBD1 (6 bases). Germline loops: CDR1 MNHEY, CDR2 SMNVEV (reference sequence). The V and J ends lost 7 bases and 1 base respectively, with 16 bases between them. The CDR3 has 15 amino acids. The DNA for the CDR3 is TGTGCCAGCACTCCTACAGGGTCGGGCCAAGAGACCCAGTACTTC. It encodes CASTPTGSGQETQYF.

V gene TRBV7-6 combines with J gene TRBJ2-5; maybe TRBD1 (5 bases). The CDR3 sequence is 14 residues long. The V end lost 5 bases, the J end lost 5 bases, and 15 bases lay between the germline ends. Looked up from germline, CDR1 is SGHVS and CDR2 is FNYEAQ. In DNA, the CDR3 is TGTGCCAGCAGCGCAGGGTCAGGGATCGAGACCCAGTACTTC. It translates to CASSAGSGIETQYF.

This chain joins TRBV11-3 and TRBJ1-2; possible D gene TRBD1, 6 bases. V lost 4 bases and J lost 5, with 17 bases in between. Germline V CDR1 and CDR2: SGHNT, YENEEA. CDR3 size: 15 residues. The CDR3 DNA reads TGTGCCAGCAGCTATAACAGGGATAGCCGGTATGGCTACACCTTC. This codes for CASSYNRDSRYGYTF.

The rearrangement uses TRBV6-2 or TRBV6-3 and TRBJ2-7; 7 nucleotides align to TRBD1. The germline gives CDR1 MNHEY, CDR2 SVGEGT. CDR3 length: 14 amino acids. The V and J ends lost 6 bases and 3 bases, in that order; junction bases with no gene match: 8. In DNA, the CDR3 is TGTGCCAGCAGCCCCGGGACAGCTGGCTACGAGCAGTACTTC. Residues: CASSPGTAGYEQYF.

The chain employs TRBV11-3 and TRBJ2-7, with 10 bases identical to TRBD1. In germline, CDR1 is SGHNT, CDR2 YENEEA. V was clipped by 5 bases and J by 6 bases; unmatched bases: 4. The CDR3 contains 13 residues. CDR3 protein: CASSQGQGTEQYF. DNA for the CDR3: TGTGCCAGCAGCCAGGGACAGGGGACCGAGCAGTACTTC.

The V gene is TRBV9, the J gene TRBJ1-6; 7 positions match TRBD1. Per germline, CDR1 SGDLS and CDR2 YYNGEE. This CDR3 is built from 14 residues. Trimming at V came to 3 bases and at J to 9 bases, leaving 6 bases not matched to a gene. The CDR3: CASSERQGISPLHF. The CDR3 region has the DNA TGTGCCAGCAGCGAACGACAGGGTATTTCACCCCTCCACTTT.

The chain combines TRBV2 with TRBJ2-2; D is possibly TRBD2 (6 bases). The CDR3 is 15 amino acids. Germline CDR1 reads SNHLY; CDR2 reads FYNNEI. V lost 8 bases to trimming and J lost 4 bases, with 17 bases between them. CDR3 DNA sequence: TGTGCCAGCCTGGAGGCCGGGGGACCCACCGGGGAGCTGTTTTTT. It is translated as CASLEAGGPTGELFF.

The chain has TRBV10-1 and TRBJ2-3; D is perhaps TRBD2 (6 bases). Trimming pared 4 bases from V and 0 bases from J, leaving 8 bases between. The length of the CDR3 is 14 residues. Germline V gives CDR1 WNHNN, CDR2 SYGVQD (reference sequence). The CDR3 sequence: CASSGRGSTDTQYF. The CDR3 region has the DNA TGCGCCAGCAGTGGTCGGGGGAGCACAGATACGCAGTATTTT.

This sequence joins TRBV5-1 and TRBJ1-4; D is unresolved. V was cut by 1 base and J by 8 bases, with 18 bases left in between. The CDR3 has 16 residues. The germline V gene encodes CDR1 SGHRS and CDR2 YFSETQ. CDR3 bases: TGCGCCAGCAGCTTGACCGGGAGAATAGAACGGGAAAAACTGTTTTTT. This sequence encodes CASSLTGRIEREKLFF.

This CDR3 reads CASSQDTGWEKETQYF. The CDR3 region has the DNA TGCGCCAGCAGCCAAGATACAGGGTGGGAGAAAGAGACCCAGTACTTC. The chain links TRBV4-1 to TRBJ2-5; D is perhaps TRBD1 (6 bases). The CDR3 sequence is 16 residues long. Germline-derived CDR1 and CDR2 are MGHRA and YSYEKL. V was pared by 0 bases and J by 3 bases, with 14 bases between.

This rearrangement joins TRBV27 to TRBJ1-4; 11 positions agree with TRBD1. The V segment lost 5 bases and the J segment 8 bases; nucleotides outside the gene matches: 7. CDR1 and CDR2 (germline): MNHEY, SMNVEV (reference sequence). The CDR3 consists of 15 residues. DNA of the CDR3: TGTGCCAGCAGTGACCCGGGACAGGGGGGAGAAAAACTGTTTTTT. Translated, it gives CASSDPGQGGEKLFF.

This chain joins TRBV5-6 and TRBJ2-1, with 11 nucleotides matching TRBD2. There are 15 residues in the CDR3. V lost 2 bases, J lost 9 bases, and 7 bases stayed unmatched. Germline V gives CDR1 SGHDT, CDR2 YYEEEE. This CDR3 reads CASSFSGGAGSEQFF. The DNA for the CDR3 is TGTGCCAGCAGCTTTAGCGGGGGGGCCGGTAGTGAGCAGTTCTTC.

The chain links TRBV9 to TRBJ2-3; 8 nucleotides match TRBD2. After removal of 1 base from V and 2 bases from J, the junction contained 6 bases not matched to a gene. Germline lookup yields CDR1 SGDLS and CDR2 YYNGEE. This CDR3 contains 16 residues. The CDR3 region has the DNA TGTGCCAGCAGCGTAACTAGCGGTGAATACACAGATACGCAGTATTTT. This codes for CASSVTSGEYTDTQYF.

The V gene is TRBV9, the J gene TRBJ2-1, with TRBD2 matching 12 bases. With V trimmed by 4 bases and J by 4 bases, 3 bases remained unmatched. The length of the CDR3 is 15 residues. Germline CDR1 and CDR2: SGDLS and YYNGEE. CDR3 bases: TGTGCCAGCAGCCTGACTAGCGGGGGATACAATGAGCAGTTCTTC. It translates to CASSLTSGGYNEQFF. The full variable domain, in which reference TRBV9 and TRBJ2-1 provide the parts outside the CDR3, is DSGVTQTPKHLITATGQRVTLRCSPRSGDLSVYWYQQSLDQGLQFLIQYYNGEERAKGNILERFSAQQFPDLHSELNLSSLELGDSALYFCASSLTSGGYNEQFFGPGTRLTVL.

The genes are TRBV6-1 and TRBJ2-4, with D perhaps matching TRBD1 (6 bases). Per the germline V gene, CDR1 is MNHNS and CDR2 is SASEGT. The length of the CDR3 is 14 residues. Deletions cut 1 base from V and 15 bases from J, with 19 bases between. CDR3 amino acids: CASSEGGTGLQVYF. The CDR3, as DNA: TGTGCCAGCAGTGAAGGGGGAACAGGGCTTCAAGTGTACTTC.

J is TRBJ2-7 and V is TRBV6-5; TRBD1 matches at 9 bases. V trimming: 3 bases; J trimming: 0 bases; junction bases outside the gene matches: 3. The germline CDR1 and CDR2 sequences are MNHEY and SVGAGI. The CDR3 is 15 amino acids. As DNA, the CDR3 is TGTGCCAGCAGTTATGGGACAGGGTACTCCTACGAGCAGTACTTC. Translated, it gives CASSYGTGYSYEQYF.

Here the CDR3 reads CASSPVGTANTEAFF. CDR3 bases: TGTGCCAGCAGCCCTGTTGGGACAGCGAACACTGAAGCTTTCTTT. The chain recombines TRBV7-9 with TRBJ1-1, with TRBD1 matching 7 bases. Germline V lookup: CDR1 SEHNR, CDR2 FQNEAQ (reference sequence). This CDR3 region has 15 residues. With 5 bases clipped from V and 1 base from J, the junction kept 7 bases outside the gene matches.

The DNA for the CDR3 is TGCGCCAGCAGCTTGGATATCCGGGACAGCGAAGCTTTCTTT. Amino acids: CASSLDIRDSEAFF. The chain employs TRBV5-1 and TRBJ1-1; 7 nucleotides match TRBD1. This CDR3 has 14 amino acids. Per germline, CDR1 SGHRS and CDR2 YFSETQ. The V gene end was trimmed by 0 bases and the J gene end by 8 bases; junction bases not matched to a gene: 7.

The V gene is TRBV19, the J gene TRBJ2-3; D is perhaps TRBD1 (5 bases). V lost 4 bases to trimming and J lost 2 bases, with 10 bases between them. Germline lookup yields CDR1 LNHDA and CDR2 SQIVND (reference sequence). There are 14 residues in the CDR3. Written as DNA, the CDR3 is TGTGCCAGTAGTACCCAGGGAAACACAGATACGCAGTATTTT. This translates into CASSTQGNTDTQYF.

The CDR3 sequence is CASGTGGRETQYF. The CDR3 DNA sequence: TGTGCCAGCGGGACAGGGGGCAGAGAGACCCAGTACTTC. The genes are TRBV19 and TRBJ2-5, with TRBD1 matching 12 bases. The CDR3 spans 13 residues. Germline loops: CDR1 LNHDA, CDR2 SQIVND (reference sequence). The V segment lost 9 bases and the J segment 4 bases; nucleotides outside the gene matches: 3. Full variable domain (rest looked up from reference TRBV19 and TRBJ2-5): DGGITQSPKYLFRKEGQNVTLSCEQNLNHDAMYWYRQDPGQGLRLIYYSQIVNDFQKGDIAEGYSVSREKKESFPLTVTSAQKNPTAFYLCASGTGGRETQYFGPGTRLLVL.

CDR3 nucleotide sequence: TGCGCCAGCAGCTTGGCCGGGTCGAAACAAGAGACCCAGTACTTC. As protein: CASSLAGSKQETQYF. This chain links TRBV5-1 with TRBJ2-5; D unresolved. Germline lookup yields CDR1 SGHRS and CDR2 YFSETQ. The V gene lost 0 bases and the J gene lost 2 bases, with 11 bases spanning the gap. The CDR3 length is 15 residues.

The CDR3: CASSSDRLSEQYF. The CDR3 coding sequence is TGTGCCAGCTCCTCGGACAGGTTGAGCGAGCAGTACTTC. The J gene is TRBJ2-7, the V gene TRBV18; 7 bases agree with TRBD1. This CDR3 is 13 amino acids long. J gave up 6 bases and V 6 bases, and 8 bases lay outside the gene matches. The germline CDR1 and CDR2 sequences are KGHSH and LQKENI.

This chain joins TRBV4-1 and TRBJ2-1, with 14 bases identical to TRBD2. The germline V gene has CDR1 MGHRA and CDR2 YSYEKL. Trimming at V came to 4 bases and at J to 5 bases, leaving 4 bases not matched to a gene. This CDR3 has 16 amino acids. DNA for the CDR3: TGCGCCAGCAGCCCAGGACTAGCGGGGGGAAACAATGAGCAGTTCTTC. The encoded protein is CASSPGLAGGNNEQFF.

The CDR3 reads CASSPRQGNNSPLHF. CDR3 DNA sequence: TGTGCCAGCAGCCCCCGACAGGGAAATAATTCACCCCTCCACTTT. The chain joins TRBV9 to TRBJ1-6; 7 positions match TRBD1. The V gene end was trimmed by 4 bases and the J gene end by 5 bases; junction bases not matched to a gene: 6. The CDR3 covers 15 residues. Germline V gives CDR1 SGDLS, CDR2 YYNGEE.

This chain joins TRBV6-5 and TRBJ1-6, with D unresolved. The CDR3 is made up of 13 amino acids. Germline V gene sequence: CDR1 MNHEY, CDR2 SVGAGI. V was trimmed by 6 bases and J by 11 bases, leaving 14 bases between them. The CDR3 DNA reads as TGTGCCAGCAGAAGCGAGAAGGTCGCACCCCTCCACTTT. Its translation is CASRSEKVAPLHF.

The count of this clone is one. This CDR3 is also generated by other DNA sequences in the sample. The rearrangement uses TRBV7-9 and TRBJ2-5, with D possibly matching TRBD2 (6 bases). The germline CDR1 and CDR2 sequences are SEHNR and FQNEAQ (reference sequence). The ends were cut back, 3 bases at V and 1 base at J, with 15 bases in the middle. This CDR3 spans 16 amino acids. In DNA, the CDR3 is TGTGCCAGCAGCTTGGGATCCGGGGGTCTCCAAGAGACCCAGTACTTC. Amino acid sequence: CASSLGSGGLQETQYF.

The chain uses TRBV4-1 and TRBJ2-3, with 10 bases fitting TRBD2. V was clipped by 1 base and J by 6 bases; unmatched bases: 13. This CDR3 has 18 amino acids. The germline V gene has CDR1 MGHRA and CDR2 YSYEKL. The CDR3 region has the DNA TGCGCCAGCAGCCAAGCCAGCGGGGGGGCCCTTTTTGATGATACGCAGTATTTT. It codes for CASSQASGGALFDDTQYF.